One and the same sample provided the 11 T cell receptor beta chains below, sequenced in a study of blood T cell repertoires in COVID-19. TCRdb's table, derived via immunoSEQ multiplex PCR, lists solely in-frame clones and lacks some. The table has approximately 170,000 clones, around four fifths seen once. The material sequenced was PBMCs or T cells enriched from blood (not recorded which). The receptors were sampled from a woman aged 50 to 60 who had recovered from COVID-19.

This chain uses TRBV28 with TRBJ2-1; 8 nucleotides agree with TRBD2. Germline lookup yields CDR1 MDHEN and CDR2 SYDVKM. The CDR3 is 16 residues long. The V segment lost 6 bases and the J segment 10 bases; nucleotides outside the gene matches: 17. CDR3 protein: CASRSYGSGSLGEQFF. The CDR3 DNA reads as TGTGCCAGCAGATCTTATGGGAGCGGGAGTCTGGGCGAGCAGTTCTTC.

This clone was seen once. V and J are TRBV7-8 and TRBJ1-1; D is unresolved. The CDR3 sequence is 12 residues long. Trimming removed 5 bases at V and 6 bases at J, with 10 bases between. CDR1 and CDR2 from the germline V gene are SGHVS and FQNEAQ. The CDR3: CASSPWGAEAFF. CDR3 bases: TGTGCCAGCAGCCCCTGGGGAGCTGAAGCTTTCTTT. Filled out from reference TRBV7-8 and TRBJ1-1, the complete variable domain reads GAGVSQSPRYKVAKRGQDVALRCDPISGHVSLFWYQQALGQGPEFLTYFQNEAQLDKSGLPSDRFFAERPEGSVSTLKIQRTQQEDSAVYLCASSPWGAEAFFGQGTRLTVV.

V and J are TRBV7-9 and TRBJ1-2; 8 bases are a match to TRBD1. CDR1 and CDR2 from the germline V gene are SEHNR and FQNEAQ (reference sequence). The CDR3 length is 14 residues. The trim removed 2 bases at V and 8 bases at J, leaving 7 bases unmatched. CDR3 nucleotide sequence: TGTGCCAGCAGCTTAAGTACAGGGGGTGCGGGCTACACCTTC. This translates into CASSLSTGGAGYTF.

Concerning this clone itself: This sample also contains other DNA sequences that code for the same CDR3. The genes are TRBV5-1 and TRBJ1-1; the D is unclear. Germline lookup yields CDR1 SGHRS and CDR2 YFSETQ. There are 14 residues in the CDR3. V lost 0 bases and J lost 1, with 7 bases in between. The CDR3 loop reads CASSLGRQNTEAFF. For the CDR3, the DNA is TGCGCCAGCAGCTTGGGTCGACAGAACACTGAAGCTTTCTTT.

This chain uses TRBV7-8 with TRBJ1-2; TRBD1 might be the D (6 bases). Germline V gene lookup returns CDR1 SGHVS and CDR2 FQNEAQ. V lost 7 bases to trimming and J lost 6 bases, with 18 bases between them. This CDR3 is built from 14 residues. CDR3 nucleotide sequence: TGTGCCAGCACCAACTCGGACAGTCTTCATGGCTACACCTTC. Protein: CASTNSDSLHGYTF. The full variable domain, rest sourced from reference TRBV7-8 and TRBJ1-2, is GAGVSQSPRYKVAKRGQDVALRCDPISGHVSLFWYQQALGQGPEFLTYFQNEAQLDKSGLPSDRFFAERPEGSVSTLKIQRTQQEDSAVYLCASTNSDSLHGYTFGSGTRLTVV.

This chain uses TRBV3-1 (or the pseudogene TRBV3-2) with TRBJ1-1; the D is unclear. The germline CDR1 and CDR2 sequences are LGHDT and YNNKEL (reference sequence). The CDR3 sequence is 13 residues long. The ends were cut back, 3 bases at V and 1 base at J, with 6 bases in the middle. The CDR3, as DNA: TGTGCCAGCAGCCAGGGCAGGAACACTGAAGCTTTCTTT. It yields the protein CASSQGRNTEAFF.

The rearrangement links TRBV18 to TRBJ2-1; D ambiguous. Germline CDR1 reads KGHSH; CDR2 reads LQKENI. Trimming cost V 3 bases and J 2 bases, with 5 bases left between them. This CDR3 contains 13 residues. The DNA for the CDR3 is TGTGCCAGCTCACCGGCCGCCTACAATGAGCAGTTCTTC. Encoded protein: CASSPAAYNEQFF.

This sequence joins TRBV27 and TRBJ2-7; TRBD2 is a possible D gene (5 bases). The V gene's germline CDR1 is MNHEY and CDR2 SMNVEV (reference sequence). V was shortened by 3 bases and J by 5 bases, with 14 bases between the two germline ends. CDR3 length: 14 residues. CDR3 sequence: CASSLPGGSHEQYF. The CDR3, as DNA: TGTGCCAGCAGTTTGCCGGGCGGGTCTCACGAGCAGTACTTC.

The chain uses TRBV6-4 and TRBJ1-1, with 7 nucleotides matching TRBD1. CDR1 and CDR2 from the germline V gene are MRHNA and SNTAGT. The CDR3 length is 12 residues. The trim removed 6 bases at V and 3 bases at J, leaving 1 base unmatched. This CDR3 reads CASRGQYTEAFF. The CDR3 coding sequence is TGTGCCAGCAGGGGACAGTACACTGAAGCTTTCTTT.

V usage is TRBV6-5 and J usage is TRBJ2-1, with D possibly TRBD2 on 5 matching bases. Trimming took off 5 bases at V and 7 bases at J, with 15 bases between the two ends. From germline, CDR1 is MNHEY and CDR2 SVGAGI. The CDR3 sequence is 14 residues long. This CDR3 is CASSRDFSRNEQFF. The CDR3 region has the DNA TGTGCCAGCAGTCGGGATTTCAGTAGGAATGAGCAGTTCTTC.

The gene calls are TRBV11-3 and TRBJ2-1; 7 bases align to TRBD2. The CDR3 is 16 amino acids. The J segment lost 1 base and the V segment lost 6 bases, leaving 9 bases of the junction unmatched. Germline V lookup: CDR1 SGHNT, CDR2 YENEEA. CDR3 region: CASRGRGKGSYNEQFF. Here the CDR3 DNA reads TGTGCCAGCAGGGGGAGGGGCAAAGGTTCCTACAATGAGCAGTTCTTC.